The clone carrying this T cell receptor (beta chain) occurred a few times. The target antigen is unknown. The germline CDR1 and CDR2 sequences are SGHAT and FQNNGV. The CDR3 is made up of 14 amino acids. The V end was cut by 1 base, the J end by 5 bases, with 11 bases between. TCR alpha and TCR beta cDNA libraries with sample barcodes and UMIs came from 5'RACE using constant-segment primers. TCRdb ran MiXCR on the 5' RACE reads and lists one entry per CDR3 protein. The sample records 250,000 to 300,000 distinct CDR3 sequences, less than 20% being singletons. This specimen comes from a study of T-cell memory formation after mild COVID-19. Findings and limits, study-wide: There was no confirmation that second-wave clones peaking on day 37 were SARS-CoV-2 specific. Clones that contracted from day 15 to 85 were balanced CD4/CD8, while later expanders leaned CD4+. Shrinking CD4+ clones resided mostly in CM and EM, and CD8+ ones in EMRA.

V gene TRBV11-2 combines with J gene TRBJ2-5; no firm D call. The TCR comes from a young man who had mild COVID-19 (a few samples of this study predate the infection). Cell type and time point are not known. The sample was PBMCs or a T cell subset sorted from them (not recorded which). CDR3 residues: CASSLGFSLETQYF. The DNA of the CDR3 is TGTGCCAGCAGCTTAGGGTTTTCTCTTGAGACCCAGTACTTC.